This T cell receptor (beta chain) originates from a study of blood T cell repertoires in COVID-19. There are 15 residues in the CDR3. Germline V lookup: CDR1 MRHNA, CDR2 SNTAGT. J lost 8 bases, V lost 6 bases, and 15 bases had no gene match. The assay was immunoSEQ multiplex PCR, and TCRdb's table has in-frame clones only and misses some. There are around 81,000 clones in the sample; around 81% occur only once, and under 3.5% lies in the top ten. V gene TRBV6-4 combines with J gene TRBJ1-2; 7 positions agree with TRBD1. Sequenced sample: peripheral blood. The TCR sequence derives from a man over 45 with acute or convalescent COVID-19. The CDR3, as DNA: TGTGCCAGCAGCTCATGGAGAGGGGGCGTATACGGCTACACCTTC. As protein: CASSSWRGGVYGYTF.